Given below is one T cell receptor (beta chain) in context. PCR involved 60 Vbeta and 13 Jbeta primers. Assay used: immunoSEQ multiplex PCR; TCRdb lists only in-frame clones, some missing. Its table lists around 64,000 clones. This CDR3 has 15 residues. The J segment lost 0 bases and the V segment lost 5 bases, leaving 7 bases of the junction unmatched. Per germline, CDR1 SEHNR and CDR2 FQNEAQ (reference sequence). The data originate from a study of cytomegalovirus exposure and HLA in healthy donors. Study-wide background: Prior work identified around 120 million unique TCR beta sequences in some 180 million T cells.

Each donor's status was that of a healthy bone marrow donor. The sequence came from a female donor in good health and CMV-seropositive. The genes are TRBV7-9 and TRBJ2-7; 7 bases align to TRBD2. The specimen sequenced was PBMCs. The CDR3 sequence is CASSLGEGLSYEQYF. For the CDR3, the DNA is TGTGCCAGCAGCCTGGGGGAGGGGCTCTCCTACGAGCAGTACTTC.